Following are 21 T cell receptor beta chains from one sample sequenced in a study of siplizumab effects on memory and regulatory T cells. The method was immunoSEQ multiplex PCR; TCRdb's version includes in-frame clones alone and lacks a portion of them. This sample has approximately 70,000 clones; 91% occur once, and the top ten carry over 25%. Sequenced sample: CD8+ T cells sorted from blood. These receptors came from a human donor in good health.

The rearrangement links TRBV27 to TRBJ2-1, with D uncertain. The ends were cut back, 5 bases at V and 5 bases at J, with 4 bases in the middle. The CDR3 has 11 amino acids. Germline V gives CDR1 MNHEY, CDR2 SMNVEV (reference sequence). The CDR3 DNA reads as TGTGCCAGCAGTAGCAACAATGAGCAGTTCTTC. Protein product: CASSSNNEQFF.

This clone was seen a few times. The CDR3 coding sequence is TGTGCCAGCAGCTCCTTAGGGCACTCACCCCTCCACTTT. Amino acid sequence: CASSSLGHSPLHF. This sequence joins TRBV7-9 and TRBJ1-6; no clear D. The CDR3 has 13 amino acids. V lost 4 bases to trimming and J lost 10 bases, with 11 bases between them. Germline V gives CDR1 SEHNR, CDR2 FQNEAQ (reference sequence).

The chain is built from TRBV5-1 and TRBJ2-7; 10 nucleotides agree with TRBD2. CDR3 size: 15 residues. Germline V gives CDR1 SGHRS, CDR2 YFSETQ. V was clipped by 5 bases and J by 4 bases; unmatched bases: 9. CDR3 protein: CASRLASGSPYEQYF. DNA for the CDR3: TGCGCCAGCAGGTTAGCTAGCGGGAGTCCATACGAGCAGTACTTC.

The CDR3 region has the DNA TGTGCCAGCAGTCTAAGGGACAGGCCTAACTATGGCTACACCTTC. Its protein product is CASSLRDRPNYGYTF. The chain carries TRBV28 and TRBJ1-2, with 8 bases fitting TRBD1. Per the germline V gene, CDR1 is MDHEN and CDR2 is SYDVKM. The CDR3 is 15 amino acids. V trimming: 5 bases; J trimming: 0 bases; junction bases outside the gene matches: 5.

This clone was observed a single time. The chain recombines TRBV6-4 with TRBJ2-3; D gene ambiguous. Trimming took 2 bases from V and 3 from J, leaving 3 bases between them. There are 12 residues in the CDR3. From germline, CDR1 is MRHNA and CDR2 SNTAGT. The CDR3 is CASSDLTDTQYF. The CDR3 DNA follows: TGTGCCAGCAGTGACCTGACAGATACGCAGTATTTT.

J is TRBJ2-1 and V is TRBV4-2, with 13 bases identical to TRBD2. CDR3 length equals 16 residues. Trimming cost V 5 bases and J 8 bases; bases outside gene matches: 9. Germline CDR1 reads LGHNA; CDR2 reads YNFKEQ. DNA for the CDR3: TGTGCCAGCAGCGCCCGGACTAGCGGGAGTCTGGATGAGCAGTTCTTC. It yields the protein CASSARTSGSLDEQFF.

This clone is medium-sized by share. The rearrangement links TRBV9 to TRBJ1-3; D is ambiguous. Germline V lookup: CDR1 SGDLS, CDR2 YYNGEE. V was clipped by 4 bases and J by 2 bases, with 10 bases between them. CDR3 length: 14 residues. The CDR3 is CASSPTDAGNTIYF. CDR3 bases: TGTGCCAGCAGCCCCACAGACGCTGGAAACACCATATATTTT.

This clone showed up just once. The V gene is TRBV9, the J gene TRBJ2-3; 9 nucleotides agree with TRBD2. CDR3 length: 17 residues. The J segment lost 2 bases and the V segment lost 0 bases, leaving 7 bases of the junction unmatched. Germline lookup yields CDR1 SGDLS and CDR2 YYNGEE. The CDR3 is CASSVEASGIYTDTQYF. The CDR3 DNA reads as TGTGCCAGCAGCGTAGAAGCTAGCGGGATCTACACAGATACGCAGTATTTT.

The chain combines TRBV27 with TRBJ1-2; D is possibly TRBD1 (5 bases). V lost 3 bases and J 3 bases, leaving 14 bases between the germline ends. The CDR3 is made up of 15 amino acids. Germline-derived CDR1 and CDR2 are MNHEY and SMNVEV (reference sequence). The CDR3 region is CASSLSPGIYYGYTF. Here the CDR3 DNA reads TGTGCCAGCAGTTTGAGTCCAGGGATTTACTATGGCTACACCTTC.

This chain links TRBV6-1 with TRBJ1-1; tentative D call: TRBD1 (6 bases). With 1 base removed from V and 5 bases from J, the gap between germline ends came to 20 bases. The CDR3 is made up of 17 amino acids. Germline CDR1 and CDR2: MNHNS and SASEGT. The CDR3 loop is CASSEGGGPPFGTEAFF. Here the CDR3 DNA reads TGTGCCAGCAGTGAAGGGGGGGGCCCACCCTTCGGGACTGAAGCTTTCTTT.

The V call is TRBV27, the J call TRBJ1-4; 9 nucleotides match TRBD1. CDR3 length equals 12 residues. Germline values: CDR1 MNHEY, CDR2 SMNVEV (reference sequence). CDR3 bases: TGTGTAACAGGGGGCTTGGGTGAAAAACTGTTTTTT. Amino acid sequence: CVTGGLGEKLFF.

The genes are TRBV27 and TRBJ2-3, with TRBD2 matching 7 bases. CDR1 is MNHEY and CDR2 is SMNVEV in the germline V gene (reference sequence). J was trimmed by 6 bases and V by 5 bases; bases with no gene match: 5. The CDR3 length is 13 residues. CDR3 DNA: TGTGCCAGCAGTCCCCCCGGGGGGGATACGCAGTATTTT. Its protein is CASSPPGGDTQYF.

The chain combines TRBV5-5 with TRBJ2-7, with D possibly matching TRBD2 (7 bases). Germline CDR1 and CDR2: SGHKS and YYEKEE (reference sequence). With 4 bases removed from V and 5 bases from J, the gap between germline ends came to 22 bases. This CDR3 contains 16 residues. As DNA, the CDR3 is TGTGCCAGCAGCGGGCGCCTGAGCGGGACATTGAACGAGCAGTACTTC. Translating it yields CASSGRLSGTLNEQYF.

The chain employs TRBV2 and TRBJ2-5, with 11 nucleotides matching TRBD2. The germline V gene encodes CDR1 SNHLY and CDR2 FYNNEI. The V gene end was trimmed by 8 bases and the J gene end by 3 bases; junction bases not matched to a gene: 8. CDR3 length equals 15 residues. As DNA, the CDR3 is TGTGCCAGCCCTGGACTAGCGGGTGCAGAAGAGACCCAGTACTTC. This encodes CASPGLAGAEETQYF.

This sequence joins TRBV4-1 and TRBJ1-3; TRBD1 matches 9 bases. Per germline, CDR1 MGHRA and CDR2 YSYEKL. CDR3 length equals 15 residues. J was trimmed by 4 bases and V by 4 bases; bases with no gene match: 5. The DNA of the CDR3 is TGCGCCAGCAGCCGAGACAGGGGGACAGGAAACACCATATATTTT. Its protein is CASSRDRGTGNTIYF.

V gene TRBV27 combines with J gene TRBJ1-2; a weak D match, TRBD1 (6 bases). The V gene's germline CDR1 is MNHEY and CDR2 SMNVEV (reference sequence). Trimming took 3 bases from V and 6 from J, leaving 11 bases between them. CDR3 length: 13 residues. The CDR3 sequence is CASSFPGGDGYTF. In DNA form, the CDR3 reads TGTGCCAGCAGTTTCCCCGGGGGCGATGGCTACACCTTC.

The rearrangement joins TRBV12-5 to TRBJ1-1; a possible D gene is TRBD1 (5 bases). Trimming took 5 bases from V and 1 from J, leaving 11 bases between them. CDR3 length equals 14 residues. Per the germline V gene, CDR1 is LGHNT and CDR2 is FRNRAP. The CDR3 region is CASGPGGGNTEAFF. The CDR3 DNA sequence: TGTGCTAGTGGTCCGGGTGGGGGGAACACTGAAGCTTTCTTT.

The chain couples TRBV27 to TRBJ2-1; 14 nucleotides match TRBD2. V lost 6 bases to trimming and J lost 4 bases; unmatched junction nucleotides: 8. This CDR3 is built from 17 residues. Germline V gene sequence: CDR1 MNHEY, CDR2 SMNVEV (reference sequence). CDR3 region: CASSLGLAGGWYNEQFF. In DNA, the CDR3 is TGTGCCAGCAGCCTCGGACTAGCGGGAGGATGGTACAATGAGCAGTTCTTC.

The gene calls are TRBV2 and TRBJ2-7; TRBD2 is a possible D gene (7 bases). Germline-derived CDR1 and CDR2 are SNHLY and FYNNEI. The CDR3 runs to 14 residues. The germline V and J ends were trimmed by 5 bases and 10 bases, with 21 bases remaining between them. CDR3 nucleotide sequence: TGTGCCAGCAGTACGGGGGCAGGCGGGAGCCCCCAGTACTTC. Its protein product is CASSTGAGGSPQYF.

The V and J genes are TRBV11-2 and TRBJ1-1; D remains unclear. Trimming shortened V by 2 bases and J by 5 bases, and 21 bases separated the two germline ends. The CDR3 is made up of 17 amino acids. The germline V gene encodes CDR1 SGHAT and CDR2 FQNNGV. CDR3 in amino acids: CASSLIQVPLGGTEAFF. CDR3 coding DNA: TGTGCCAGCAGCTTAATCCAGGTCCCGCTTGGTGGGACTGAAGCTTTCTTT.

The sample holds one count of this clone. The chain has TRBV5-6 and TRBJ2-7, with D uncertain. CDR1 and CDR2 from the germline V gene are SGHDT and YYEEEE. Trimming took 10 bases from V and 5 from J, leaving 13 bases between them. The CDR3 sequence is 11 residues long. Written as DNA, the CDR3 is TGTGCCGGGGATATTATCCACGAGCAGTACTTC. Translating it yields CAGDIIHEQYF.